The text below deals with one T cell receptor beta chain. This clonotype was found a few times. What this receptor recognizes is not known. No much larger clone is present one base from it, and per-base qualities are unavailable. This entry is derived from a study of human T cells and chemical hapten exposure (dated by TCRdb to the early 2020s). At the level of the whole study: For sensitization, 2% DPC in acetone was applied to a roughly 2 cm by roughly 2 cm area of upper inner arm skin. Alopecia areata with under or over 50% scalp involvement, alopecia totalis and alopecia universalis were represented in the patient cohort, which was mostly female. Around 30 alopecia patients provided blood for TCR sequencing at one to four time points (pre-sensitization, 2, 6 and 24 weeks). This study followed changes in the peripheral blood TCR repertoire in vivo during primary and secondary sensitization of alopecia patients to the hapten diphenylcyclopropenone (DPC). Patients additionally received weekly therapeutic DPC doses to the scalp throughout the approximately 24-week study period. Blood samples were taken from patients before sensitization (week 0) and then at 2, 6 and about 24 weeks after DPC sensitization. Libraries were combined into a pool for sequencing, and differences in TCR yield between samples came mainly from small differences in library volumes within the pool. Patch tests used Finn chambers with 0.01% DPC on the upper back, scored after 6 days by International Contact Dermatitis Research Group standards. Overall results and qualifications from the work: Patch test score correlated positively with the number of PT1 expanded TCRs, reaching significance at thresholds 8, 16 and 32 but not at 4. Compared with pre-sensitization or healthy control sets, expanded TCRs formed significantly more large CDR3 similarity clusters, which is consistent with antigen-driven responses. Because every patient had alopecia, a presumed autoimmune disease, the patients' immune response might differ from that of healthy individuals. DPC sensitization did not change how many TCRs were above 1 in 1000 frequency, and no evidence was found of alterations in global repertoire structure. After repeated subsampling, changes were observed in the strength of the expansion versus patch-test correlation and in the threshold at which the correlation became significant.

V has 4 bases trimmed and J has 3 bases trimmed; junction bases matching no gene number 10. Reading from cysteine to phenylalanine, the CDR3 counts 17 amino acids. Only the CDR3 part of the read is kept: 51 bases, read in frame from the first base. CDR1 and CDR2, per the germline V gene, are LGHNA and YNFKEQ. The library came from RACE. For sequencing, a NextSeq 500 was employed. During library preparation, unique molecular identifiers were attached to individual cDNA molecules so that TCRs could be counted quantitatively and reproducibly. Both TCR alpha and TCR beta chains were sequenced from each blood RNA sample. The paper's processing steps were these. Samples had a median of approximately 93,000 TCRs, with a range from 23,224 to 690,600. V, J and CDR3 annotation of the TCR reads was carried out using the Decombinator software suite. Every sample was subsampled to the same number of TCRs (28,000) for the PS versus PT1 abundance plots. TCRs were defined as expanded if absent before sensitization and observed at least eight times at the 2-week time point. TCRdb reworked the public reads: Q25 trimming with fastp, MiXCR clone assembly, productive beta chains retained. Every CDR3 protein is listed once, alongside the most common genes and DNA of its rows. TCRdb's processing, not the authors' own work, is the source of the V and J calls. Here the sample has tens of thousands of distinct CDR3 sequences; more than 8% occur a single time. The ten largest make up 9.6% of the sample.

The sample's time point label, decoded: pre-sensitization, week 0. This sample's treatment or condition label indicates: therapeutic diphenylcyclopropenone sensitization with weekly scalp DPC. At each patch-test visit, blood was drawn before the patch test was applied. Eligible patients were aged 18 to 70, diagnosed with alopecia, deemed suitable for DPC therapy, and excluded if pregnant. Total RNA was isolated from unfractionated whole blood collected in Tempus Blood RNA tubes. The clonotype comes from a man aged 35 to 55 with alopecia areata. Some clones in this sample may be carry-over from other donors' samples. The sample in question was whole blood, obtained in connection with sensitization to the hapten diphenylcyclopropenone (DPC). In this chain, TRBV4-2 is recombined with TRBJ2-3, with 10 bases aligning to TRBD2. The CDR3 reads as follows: CASSRGSSSGSTDTQYF. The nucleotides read TGTGCCAGCAGCCGGGGGAGCTCTAGCGGGAGTACAGATACGCAGTATTTT.